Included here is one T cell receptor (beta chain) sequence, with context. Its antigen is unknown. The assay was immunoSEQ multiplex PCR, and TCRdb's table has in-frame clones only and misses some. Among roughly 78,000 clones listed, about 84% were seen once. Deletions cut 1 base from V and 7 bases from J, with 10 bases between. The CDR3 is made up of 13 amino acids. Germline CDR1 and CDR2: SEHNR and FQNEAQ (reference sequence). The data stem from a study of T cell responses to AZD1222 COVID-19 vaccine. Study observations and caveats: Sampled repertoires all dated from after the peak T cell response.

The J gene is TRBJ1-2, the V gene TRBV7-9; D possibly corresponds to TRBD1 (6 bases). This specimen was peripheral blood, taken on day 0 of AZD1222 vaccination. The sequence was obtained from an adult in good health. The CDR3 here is CASSLDGGSGYTF. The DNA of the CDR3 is TGTGCCAGCAGCTTAGACGGGGGCTCTGGCTACACCTTC.